This is a list of T cell receptor beta chains from one sample in a study of shared T cell receptors in the human thymus. Sequenced by immunoSEQ multiplex PCR; TCRdb stores in-frame clones only, minus some. The sample holds roughly 550,000 clones, around 78% seen once. This sample was shared with a second study, whose subject was human thymus T cells.

Sequencing was carried out using thymocytes. The source of these receptors is a boy under two years old with a congenital heart defect. Each CDR3 is given with its conserved first and last residue. D genes are given only for firm matches. The size field is filled for only some rows; it gives once, few, many or a size class.

18,.,TRBD1,TRBJ2-3,TRBV9,CASSHGQGTETSTDTQYF,TGTGCCAGCAGCCACGGACAGGGTACCGAGACTAGCACAGATACGCAGTATTTT
17,.,TRBD1,TRBJ2-3,TRBV25-1,CATGGGQGGRLTDTQYF,TGTGCCACCGGGGGGGGACAGGGGGGCCGGCTCACAGATACGCAGTATTTT
17,.,TRBD2,TRBJ2-1,TRBV7-7,CASSSGRGSGRRGEQFF,TGTGCCAGCAGTTCGGGAAGGGGGAGCGGGAGAAGGGGTGAGCAGTTCTTC
18,.,TRBD1,TRBJ1-5,TRBV4-2,CASSQLGQGPYSNQPQHF,TGTGCCAGCAGCCAACTAGGACAGGGCCCTTATAGCAATCAGCCCCAGCATTTT
13,once,.,TRBJ1-5,TRBV6-6,CASMRGGNQPQHF,TGTGCCAGCATGCGGGGCGGTAATCAGCCCCAGCATTTT
16,few,TRBD2,TRBJ2-7,TRBV19,CASSIGRLAGSYEQYF,TGTGCCAGTAGTATCGGTCGGCTAGCGGGATCCTACGAGCAGTACTTC
15,.,.,TRBJ2-1,TRBV19,CASGPSADSYNEQFF,TGTGCCAGTGGCCCTAGCGCCGACTCCTACAATGAGCAGTTCTTC
12,.,.,TRBJ1-2,TRBV5-6,CASSLGGNGYTF,TGTGCCAGCAGCCTTGGGGGGAATGGCTACACCTTC
16,few,TRBD2,TRBJ2-1,TRBV5-1,CASSPATSGEYNEQFF,TGCGCCAGCAGCCCGGCGACTAGCGGAGAATACAATGAGCAGTTCTTC
14,.,.,TRBJ1-5,TRBV6-5,CASSYRPAGQPQHF,TGTGCCAGCAGTTATAGACCGGCCGGGCAGCCCCAGCATTTT
18,.,TRBD1,TRBJ2-6,TRBV7-7,CASSQGVGQGSGANVLTF,TGTGCTAGCAGCCAGGGGGTGGGACAGGGCTCTGGGGCCAACGTCCTGACTTTC
15,.,.,TRBJ1-1,TRBV5-1,CASRQVRLWDTEAFF,TGCGCCAGCAGGCAGGTCAGGCTATGGGACACTGAAGCTTTCTTT
16,.,TRBD2,TRBJ2-1,TRBV4-3,CASSPRLAGVYNEQFF,TGCGCCAGCAGCCCGAGGCTAGCGGGAGTCTACAATGAGCAGTTCTTC
15,.,TRBD1,TRBJ2-3,TRBV18,CASSLGQGWSDTQYF,TGTGCCAGCTCACTCGGACAGGGATGGTCAGATACGCAGTATTTT
13,.,.,TRBJ2-5,TRBV30,CAWRPRVRETQYF,TGTGCCTGGAGGCCACGGGTGAGGGAGACCCAGTACTTC
15,.,.,TRBJ2-7,TRBV28,CASRHTGQRSYEQYF,TGTGCCAGCAGACACACCGGACAGAGATCCTACGAGCAGTACTTC
14,.,.,TRBJ2-7,TRBV6-1,CASSEAGPLPGEYF,TGTGCCAGCAGTGAAGCGGGGCCGCTACCTGGGGAGTACTTC
17,.,.,TRBJ1-5,TRBV19,CASSIAEQEGSNQPQHF,TGTGCCAGTAGTATAGCGGAACAGGAGGGTAGCAATCAGCCCCAGCATTTT
15,few,.,TRBJ2-7,TRBV14,CASSQGTGTPYEQYF,TGTGCCAGCAGCCAGGGTACCGGGACACCCTACGAGCAGTACTTC
16,.,TRBD1,TRBJ1-4,TRBV7-2,CASSLKPGQGVEKLFF,TGTGCCAGCAGCCTCAAGCCGGGACAGGGGGTTGAAAAACTGTTTTTT
14,.,.,TRBJ2-7,TRBV6-5,CASRQTGFSYEQYF,TGTGCCAGCAGGCAAACAGGATTCTCCTACGAGCAGTACTTC
12,.,.,TRBJ1-2,TRBV30,CAWNRANYGYTF,TGTGCCTGGAACAGGGCTAACTATGGCTACACCTTC
17,few,.,TRBJ1-2,TRBV28,CASSLGHLREANYGYTF,TGTGCCAGCAGTTTAGGTCACCTCCGGGAGGCTAACTATGGCTACACCTTC
14,.,TRBD2,TRBJ2-1,TRBV4-3,CASKKPGLADEQFF,TGCGCCTCGAAAAAGCCGGGACTAGCGGATGAGCAGTTCTTC
15,.,.,TRBJ2-1,TRBV7-2,CASSLRGGSYNEQFF,TGTGCCAGCAGCTTAAGGGGGGGGTCCTACAATGAGCAGTTCTTC
19,.,.,TRBJ2-3,TRBV5-8,CASSLGPRQPGAFTDTQYF,TGTGCCAGCAGCTTGGGCCCCCGACAGCCTGGAGCATTCACAGATACGCAGTATTTT
14,.,TRBD2,TRBJ2-7,TRBV6-6,CASSSSGRTYEQYF,TGTGCCAGCAGCTCTAGCGGTAGAACCTACGAGCAGTACTTC
14,.,.,TRBJ2-7,TRBV5-6,CASSSRDMGYEQYF,TGTGCCAGCAGCTCCCGGGACATGGGCTACGAGCAGTACTTC
16,.,.,TRBJ2-7,TRBV6-6,CASKRSIRDSDYEQYF,TGTGCCAGCAAACGATCTATCCGGGACTCGGACTACGAGCAGTACTTC